One and the same sample provided the 28 T cell receptor beta chains below, sequenced in a study of regulatory T cells in long-lasting Graves disease. With iRepertoire HTBI primers and Arm-PCR of CDR3 regions, TCR beta libraries were built. TCRdb processed the multiplex PCR reads anew with MiXCR; each CDR3 protein has one entry. The sample has about 440,000 distinct CDR3 sequences; roughly 15% are singletons. The time point is: newly diagnosed GD, antithyroid drugs for less than 3 months. PBMC-derived RNA was used for the TCR library. The same sample was also used in a study of T cells in Graves' hyperthyroidism and ophthalmopathy.

The sample was peripheral blood mononuclear cells (PBMCs), taken at new diagnosis, from a patient treated with antithyroid drugs. The receptors come from a woman under 30 with Graves disease.

This clonotype came up many times. The V call is TRBV7-2, the J call TRBJ2-2, with 8 bases aligning to TRBD2. The germline V gene encodes CDR1 SGHTA and CDR2 FQGNSA. The CDR3 consists of 15 residues. Trimming removed 5 bases from V and 7 bases from J; junction bases left unmatched: 9. CDR3 protein: CASSGGRAGVGELFF. The CDR3 coding sequence is TGTGCCAGCAGCGGGGGTAGAGCGGGAGTCGGGGAGCTGTTTTTT.

In this sample, this clonotype turned up many times. The J gene is TRBJ2-1, the V gene TRBV28; no definite D call. Germline loops: CDR1 MDHEN, CDR2 SYDVKM. V lost 7 bases, J lost 7 bases, and 14 bases lay in between. CDR3 length equals 13 residues. CDR3 in DNA: TGTGCCAGCACCTCTCCCCCTTGGAATGAGCAGTTCTTC. Its protein product is CASTSPPWNEQFF.

The V and J genes are TRBV9 and TRBJ1-2; no firm D call. CDR1 is SGDLS and CDR2 is YYNGEE in the germline V gene. This CDR3 region has 13 residues. V was shortened by 3 bases and J by 1 base, with 7 bases between the two germline ends. The CDR3 coding sequence is TGTGCCAGCAGCGCTGAGGTTAACTATGGCTACACCTTC. Protein sequence: CASSAEVNYGYTF.

This clonotype was counted between two and nine times. The chain carries TRBV7-9 and TRBJ2-7, with 11 bases identical to TRBD1. V shed 4 bases and J 7 bases; nucleotides not matched to a gene: 9. Germline-derived CDR1 and CDR2 are SEHNR and FQNEAQ (reference sequence). The CDR3 runs to 15 residues. The CDR3 is CASSSTGTGGEEQYF. The CDR3 DNA sequence: TGTGCCAGCAGCTCTACCGGGACAGGGGGAGAGGAGCAGTACTTC.

This clonotype was observed many times. The rearrangement uses TRBV28 and TRBJ1-2; 12 nucleotides match TRBD1. Trimming took 3 bases from V and 6 from J; bases not matched to a gene: 11. Germline loops: CDR1 MDHEN, CDR2 SYDVKM. There are 17 residues in the CDR3. Here the CDR3 DNA reads TGTGCCAGCAGTTTTTCCTCCCTGGGACAGGGGGCAGATGGCTACACCTTC. Translated: CASSFSSLGQGADGYTF.

The V call is TRBV5-8, the J call TRBJ2-5; 8 bases are a match to TRBD1. With 4 bases clipped from V and 5 bases from J, the junction kept 4 bases outside the gene matches. The CDR3 sequence is 13 residues long. CDR1 is SGHTS and CDR2 is YDEGEE in the germline V gene. CDR3 DNA: TGTGCCAGCAGCCAGACAGGGGAGGAGACCCAGTACTTC. Translating it yields CASSQTGEETQYF.

With regard to this clonotype: Mismatch with germline at one junction end may stem from a read error. The V gene is TRBV3-1, the J gene TRBJ1-5; tentatively, D is TRBD1 (6 bases). Germline loops: CDR1 LGHDT, CDR2 YNNKEL (reference sequence). The CDR3 extends over 15 amino acids. The CDR3 loop reads CASSPGTNSNQPHHF. The CDR3 bases are TGTGCCAGCAGCCCCGGGACAAATAGCAATCAGCCCCATCATTTT.

With respect to this clonotype: Possible read error: a much larger clone is one base away. The chain couples TRBV6-2 or TRBV6-3 to TRBJ1-1; D not certain. CDR3 length: 12 amino acids. From germline, CDR1 is MNHEY and CDR2 SVGEGT. V lost 4 bases and J lost 5, with 8 bases in between. The CDR3 nucleotides are TGTGCCAGCAGTTCGGGGAAGACTGAAGCTTTCTTT. Translated, it gives CASSSGKTEAFF.

The chain links TRBV7-9 to TRBJ1-6; D not resolved. With 4 bases removed from V and 11 bases from J, the gap between germline ends came to 15 bases. This CDR3 has 14 amino acids. Per the germline V gene, CDR1 is SEHNR and CDR2 is FQNEAQ (reference sequence). Here the CDR3 DNA reads TGTGCCAGCAGCTACGTAGAGCCTGGGGCACCCCTCCACTTT. As protein: CASSYVEPGAPLHF.

This chain connects TRBV13 to TRBJ2-2; TRBD1 aligns across 11 bases. Germline V gives CDR1 PRHDT, CDR2 FYEKMQ (reference sequence). V was clipped by 5 bases and J by 5 bases; unmatched bases: 7. This CDR3 has 16 residues. CDR3 nucleotide sequence: TGTGCCAGCAGCAGAAGGACAGGGGGCTTGACCGGGGAGCTGTTTTTT. Encoded protein: CASSRRTGGLTGELFF.

The rearrangement links TRBV27 to TRBJ1-2; D not resolved. The CDR3 is made up of 14 amino acids. The germline gives CDR1 MNHEY, CDR2 SMNVEV (reference sequence). The V gene lost 11 bases and the J gene lost 7 bases, with 23 bases spanning the gap. CDR3: CAGIRSRGCGGYTF. CDR3 nucleotide sequence: TGTGCCGGGATCCGGTCTCGAGGATGCGGTGGCTACACCTTC.

In DNA form, the CDR3 reads TGTGCCAGCAGCTTAAACTCCGGGTCGAACACCGGGGAGCTGTTTTTT. It is translated as CASSLNSGSNTGELFF. The chain couples TRBV5-4 to TRBJ2-2; D is uncertain. Trimming stripped 2 bases from V and 0 bases from J, with 11 bases between. The length of the CDR3 is 16 residues. Germline values: CDR1 SGHNT, CDR2 YYREEE (reference sequence).

This clonotype was seen a few times. The gene calls are TRBV3-1 and TRBJ1-6; TRBD1 matches at 8 bases. The CDR3 runs to 14 residues. V shed 5 bases and J 9 bases; nucleotides not matched to a gene: 6. The V gene's germline CDR1 is LGHDT and CDR2 YNNKEL (reference sequence). The CDR3 is CASSVRTGFSPLHF. CDR3 bases: TGTGCCAGCAGCGTACGGACAGGGTTTTCACCCCTCCACTTT.

V gene TRBV24-1 combines with J gene TRBJ2-1; D may be TRBD1 (6 bases). The V gene's germline CDR1 is KGHDR and CDR2 SFDVKD. The CDR3 totals 18 residues. V was cut by 1 base and J by 5 bases, with 20 bases left in between. CDR3 coding DNA: TGTGCCACCAGTGATTTAGGATTGGGACAAACCTCGGACAATGAGCAGTTCTTC. It encodes CATSDLGLGQTSDNEQFF.

This clonotype was seen repeatedly, ten times or more. The chain links TRBV12-3 or TRBV12-4 to TRBJ1-6; 7 bases align to TRBD1. The length of the CDR3 is 14 residues. V was pared by 6 bases and J by 10 bases, with 9 bases of the junction left unmatched. The CDR3 reads CASSYDRVNSPLHF. The CDR3 DNA reads TGTGCCAGCAGCTACGACAGGGTTAACTCACCCCTCCACTTT.

This clonotype has ten or more counts. The chain joins TRBV11-2 to TRBJ1-2; TRBD1 matches at 9 bases. With 4 bases clipped from V and 8 bases from J, the junction kept 5 bases outside the gene matches. CDR1 is SGHAT, CDR2 FQNNGV, per germline. This CDR3 is built from 13 residues. CDR3 nucleotide sequence: TGTGCCAGCAGCTCACAGGGGGCGGGGGGCTACACCTTC. Its translation is CASSSQGAGGYTF. Supplemented by reference TRBV11-2 and TRBJ1-2, the full variable domain reads EAGVAQSPRYKIIEKRQSVAFWCNPISGHATLYWYQQILGQGPKLLIQFQNNGVVDDSQLPKDRFSAERLKGVDSTLKIQPAKLEDSAVYLCASSSQGAGGYTFGSGTRLTVV.

V usage is TRBV4-1 and J usage is TRBJ2-2; TRBD2 agrees at 9 bases. The germline gives CDR1 MGHRA, CDR2 YSYEKL. The J segment lost 7 bases and the V segment lost 5 bases, leaving 8 bases of the junction unmatched. CDR3 length equals 15 residues. The CDR3: CASSSSGKGGGELFF. The CDR3, as DNA: TGCGCCAGCAGCTCTAGCGGGAAAGGAGGCGGGGAGCTGTTTTTT.

This clonotype has a count of ten or more. The chain is built from TRBV7-9 and TRBJ2-2; no reliable D call. The CDR3 spans 14 residues. CDR1 is SEHNR, CDR2 FQNEAQ, per germline (reference sequence). Trimming shortened V by 5 bases and J by 5 bases, and 12 bases separated the two germline ends. The CDR3 DNA is TGTGCCAGCAGCCCTACGCTTACAACCGGGGAGCTGTTTTTT. Translated, it gives CASSPTLTTGELFF.

This clonotype showed up just a few times. The chain carries TRBV10-3 and TRBJ2-1; TRBD2 aligns across 10 bases. Germline assignment: CDR1 ENHRY and CDR2 SYGVKD. This CDR3 is 19 amino acids long. V lost 3 bases to trimming and J lost 8 bases; unmatched junction nucleotides: 19. CDR3 nucleotide sequence: TGTGCCATCAGTGATCGAAGCGGGAGGGCCGGGGTCTTAGGTCATGAGCAGTTCTTC. Amino acid sequence: CAISDRSGRAGVLGHEQFF.

The count of this clonotype is one. This sequence joins TRBV2 and TRBJ1-2; no clear D. V lost 2 bases, J lost 2 bases, and 12 bases lay in between. The germline gives CDR1 SNHLY, CDR2 FYNNEI. The CDR3 length is 15 residues. CDR3: CASSELPADNYGYTF. The CDR3 DNA follows: TGTGCCAGCAGTGAATTGCCGGCAGACAACTATGGCTACACCTTC.

In this sample, this clonotype turned up many times. The rearrangement joins TRBV20-1 to TRBJ1-5, with D uncertain. Looked up from germline, CDR1 is DFQATT and CDR2 is SNEGSKA (reference sequence). This CDR3 comprises 11 residues. V gave up 3 bases and J gave up 7 bases, with 7 bases separating them. The CDR3 DNA is TGCAGTGCTAGGTCTGGGCAGCCCCAGCATTTT. Amino acids: CSARSGQPQHF.

The sample holds many counts of this clonotype. The chain employs TRBV27 and TRBJ2-3; 7 bases fit TRBD2. Germline values: CDR1 MNHEY, CDR2 SMNVEV (reference sequence). The trim removed 5 bases at V and 4 bases at J, leaving 0 bases unmatched. This CDR3 has 12 amino acids. CDR3 protein: CASSTSADTQYF. In nucleotides, the CDR3 is TGTGCCAGCAGTACTAGCGCAGATACGCAGTATTTT.

This clonotype has just a few counts. The V call is TRBV10-2, the J call TRBJ2-1; TRBD2 agrees at 13 bases. The CDR3 is 15 amino acids. Germline values: CDR1 WSHSY, CDR2 SAAADI. The ends lost 9 bases at V and 10 bases at J; junction bases unmatched: 12. The CDR3 DNA is TGCGCCAGTAGACTAGCGGGAGGCACCTATCAAGAGCAGTTCTTC. This encodes CASRLAGGTYQEQFF.

About this clonotype: Since a far larger clone is one base different, this is likely a read error. The chain links TRBV28 to TRBJ2-1, with D unresolved. V was pared by 5 bases and J by 10 bases, with 24 bases between. CDR3 length: 16 amino acids. Germline V gives CDR1 MDHEN, CDR2 SYDVKM. The DNA of the CDR3 is TGTGCCAGCAGTCTTACCTCCGACGGACCCTCCTACGAGCAGTTCTTC. Encoded protein: CASSLTSDGPSYEQFF. Variable domain in full (rest from reference TRBV28 and TRBJ2-1): DVKVTQSSRYLVKRTGEKVFLECVQDMDHENMFWYRQDPGLGLRLIYFSYDVKMKEKGDIPEGYSVSREKKERFSLILESASTNQTSMYLCASSLTSDGPSYEQFFGPGTRLTVL.

This clonotype has a handful of counts. J is TRBJ2-1 and V is TRBV4-1; tentatively, D is TRBD2 (6 bases). V lost 0 bases and J 6 bases, leaving 12 bases between the germline ends. The CDR3 covers 15 residues. CDR1 is MGHRA, CDR2 YSYEKL, per germline. The CDR3 sequence: CASSQDTGLPNEQFF. The CDR3 DNA is TGCGCCAGCAGCCAAGATACGGGACTTCCCAATGAGCAGTTCTTC.

This clonotype has a count of ten or more. This sequence joins TRBV5-1 and TRBJ2-7; 9 bases match TRBD2. The CDR3 contains 16 residues. CDR1 is SGHRS and CDR2 is YFSETQ in the germline V gene. Trimming cost V 3 bases and J 5 bases; bases outside gene matches: 12. In nucleotides, the CDR3 is TGCGCCAGCAGCTGGATGATAGCGGGGGCGGGCGACGAGCAGTACTTC. Protein product: CASSWMIAGAGDEQYF.

This clonotype was picked up one time. The chain is built from TRBV19 and TRBJ2-2; 11 bases are shared with TRBD1. The CDR3 runs 18 residues. J was trimmed by 2 bases and V by 5 bases; bases with no gene match: 10. Germline CDR1 and CDR2: LNHDA and SQIVND (reference sequence). Written as DNA, the CDR3 is TGTGCCAGTAGTTACCGGGACAGGGGGTCGTCTAACACCGGGGAGCTGTTTTTT. This encodes CASSYRDRGSSNTGELFF.

The CDR3 sequence is CSARSTSGSHYEQYF. CDR3 in DNA: TGCAGTGCTAGATCGACTAGCGGGAGTCACTACGAGCAGTACTTC. The chain employs TRBV20-1 and TRBJ2-7; 12 nucleotides align to TRBD2. Germline V gene sequence: CDR1 DFQATT, CDR2 SNEGSKA (reference sequence). The CDR3 has 15 amino acids. The ends lost 2 bases at V and 3 bases at J; junction bases unmatched: 5.